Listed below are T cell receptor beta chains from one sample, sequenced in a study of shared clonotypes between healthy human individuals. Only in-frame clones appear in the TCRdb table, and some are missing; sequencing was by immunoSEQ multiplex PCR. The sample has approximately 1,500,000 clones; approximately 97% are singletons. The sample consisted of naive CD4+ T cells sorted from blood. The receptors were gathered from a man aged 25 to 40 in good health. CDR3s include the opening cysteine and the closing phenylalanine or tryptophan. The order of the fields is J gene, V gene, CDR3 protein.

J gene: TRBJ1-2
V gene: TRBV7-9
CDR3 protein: CASSLTDLPITF

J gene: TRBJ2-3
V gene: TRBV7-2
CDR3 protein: CASSPRWSGTDTQYF

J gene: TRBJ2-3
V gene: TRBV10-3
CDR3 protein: CAISGQGGTDTQYF

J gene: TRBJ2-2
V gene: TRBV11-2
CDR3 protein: CASSHTSGSFLTGELFF

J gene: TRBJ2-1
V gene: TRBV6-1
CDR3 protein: CARRGPGGEQFF

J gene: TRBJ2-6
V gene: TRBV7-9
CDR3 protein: CASSEWDRAGSGANVLTF

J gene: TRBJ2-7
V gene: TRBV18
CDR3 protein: CASSPLRTSGITYEQYF

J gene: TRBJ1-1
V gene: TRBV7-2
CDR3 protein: CASSLVGQANTEAFF

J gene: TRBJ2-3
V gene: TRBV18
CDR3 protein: CASSPVASAADTQYF

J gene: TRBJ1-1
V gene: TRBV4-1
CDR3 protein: CASSQDKKGGNTEAFF

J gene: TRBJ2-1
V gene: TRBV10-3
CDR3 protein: CAIRRGHSYNEQFF

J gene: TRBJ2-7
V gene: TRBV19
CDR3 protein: CASSVGQGRYEQYF

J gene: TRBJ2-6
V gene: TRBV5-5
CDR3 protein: CASSLVTGTGANVLTF

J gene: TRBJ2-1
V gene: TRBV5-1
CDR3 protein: CASSSRASGRAVSYNEQFF

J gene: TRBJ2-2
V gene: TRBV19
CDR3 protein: CASSPSTGGYAGELFF

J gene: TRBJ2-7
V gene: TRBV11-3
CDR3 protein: CASSPGQGLPYEQYF

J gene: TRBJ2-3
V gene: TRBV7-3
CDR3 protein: CASSPGQSTDTQYF

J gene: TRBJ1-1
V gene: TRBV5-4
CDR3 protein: CASSLGSLNTEAFF